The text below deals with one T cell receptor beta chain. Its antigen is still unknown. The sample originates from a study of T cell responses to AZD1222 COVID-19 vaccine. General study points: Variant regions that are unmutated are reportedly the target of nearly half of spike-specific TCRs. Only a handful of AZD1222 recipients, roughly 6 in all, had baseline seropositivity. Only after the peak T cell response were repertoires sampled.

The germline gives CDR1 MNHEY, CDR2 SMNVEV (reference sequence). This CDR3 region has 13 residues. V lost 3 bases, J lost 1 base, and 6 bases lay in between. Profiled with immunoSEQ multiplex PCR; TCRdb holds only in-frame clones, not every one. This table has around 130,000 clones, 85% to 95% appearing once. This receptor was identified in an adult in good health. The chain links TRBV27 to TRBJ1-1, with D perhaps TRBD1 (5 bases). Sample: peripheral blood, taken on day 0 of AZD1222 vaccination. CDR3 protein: CASSFGGNTEAFF. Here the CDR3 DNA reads TGTGCCAGCAGTTTCGGGGGGAACACTGAAGCTTTCTTT.